The 10 T cell receptor beta chains presented below share a single source sample, sequenced in a study of Ad26.COV2.S vaccination and SARS-CoV-2 variants. The table came from immunoSEQ multiplex PCR; TCRdb's copy has only in-frame clones and leaves some out. The sample holds 440,000 or so clones, roughly 88% seen once. Treatment specified: some 19 received Ad26.COV2.S at low or high dose, single or two shots; about 5 received placebo; per-sample allocation not given. Material that was analyzed had been drawn on day 63 after the first vaccine or placebo injection. This specimen was peripheral blood, taken in a trial of Ad26.COV2.S vaccine versus placebo. Every receptor here comes from a person aged 18-65 years who received the Ad26.COV2.S COVID-19 vaccine or a placebo.

This chain uses TRBV7-2 with TRBJ2-5; D gene unclear. Per the germline V gene, CDR1 is SGHTA and CDR2 is FQGNSA. CDR3 size: 14 residues. The V and J ends lost 2 bases and 1 base respectively, with 8 bases between them. CDR3 in DNA: TGTGCCAGCAGCTTATTGAGGTCCCAAGAGACCCAGTACTTC. Translated, it gives CASSLLRSQETQYF.

This sequence joins TRBV4-3 and TRBJ2-7; TRBD1 agrees at 8 bases. Looked up from germline, CDR1 is LGHNA and CDR2 is YSLEER. After removal of 3 bases from V and 5 bases from J, the junction contained 3 bases not matched to a gene. The CDR3 runs to 13 residues. The CDR3 sequence is CASSQTRGHEQYF. The CDR3 DNA reads TGCGCCAGCAGCCAGACCAGGGGGCACGAGCAGTACTTC.

The chain links TRBV28 to TRBJ2-7; 11 nucleotides line up with TRBD2. CDR1 and CDR2 from the germline V gene are MDHEN and SYDVKM. This CDR3 has 15 residues. V lost 4 bases to trimming and J lost 1 base; unmatched junction nucleotides: 3. The CDR3: CASSYPSGRSYEQYF. The CDR3 DNA is TGTGCCAGCAGTTACCCTAGCGGGAGGTCCTACGAGCAGTACTTC.

J is TRBJ1-2 and V is TRBV27; 7 nucleotides match TRBD1. Germline V gene lookup returns CDR1 MNHEY and CDR2 SMNVEV (reference sequence). The V gene end was trimmed by 2 bases and the J gene end by 6 bases; junction bases not matched to a gene: 3. The CDR3 runs 13 residues. CDR3 protein: CASSLGGTDGYTF. The CDR3, as DNA: TGTGCCAGCAGTTTAGGAGGGACAGATGGCTACACCTTC.

The chain couples TRBV7-8 to TRBJ2-1, with unresolved D. The CDR3 is made up of 16 amino acids. Germline CDR1 and CDR2: SGHVS and FQNEAQ. V gave up 5 bases and J gave up 2 bases, with 16 bases separating them. DNA for the CDR3: TGTGCCAGCAGCCCCGTTCCGGGCTTGACCTACAATGAGCAGTTCTTC. This encodes CASSPVPGLTYNEQFF. The full variable domain, its missing parts supplied by reference TRBV7-8 and TRBJ2-1, is GAGVSQSPRYKVAKRGQDVALRCDPISGHVSLFWYQQALGQGPEFLTYFQNEAQLDKSGLPSDRFFAERPEGSVSTLKIQRTQQEDSAVYLCASSPVPGLTYNEQFFGPGTRLTVL.

The rearrangement joins TRBV5-1 to TRBJ2-7; D assignment may be TRBD1 or TRBD2 (7 bases each). Trimming took off 1 base at V and 6 bases at J, with 20 bases between the two ends. Germline CDR1 and CDR2: SGHRS and YFSETQ. The CDR3 sequence is 16 residues long. The CDR3 bases are TGCGCCAGCAGCTTGCCGGGGGGACAGCCTGGCGTCGAGCAGTACTTC. It codes for CASSLPGGQPGVEQYF.

The CDR3 DNA is TGTGCCAGCAGTCAAATTCTGAATCAGCCCCAGCATTTT. Amino acids: CASSQILNQPQHF. The chain recombines TRBV6-2 or TRBV6-3 with TRBJ1-5; no reliable D call. Germline assignment: CDR1 MNHEY and CDR2 SVGEGT. Trimming stripped 5 bases from V and 4 bases from J, with 9 bases between. The length of the CDR3 is 13 residues.

This rearrangement joins TRBV11-2 to TRBJ2-3; 9 nucleotides match TRBD2. Germline lookup yields CDR1 SGHAT and CDR2 FQNNGV. After removal of 0 bases from V and 5 bases from J, the junction contained 15 bases not matched to a gene. The CDR3 runs to 19 residues. CDR3 in amino acids: CASSLDVSRLVAGVDTQYF. For the CDR3, the DNA is TGTGCCAGCAGCTTAGATGTCAGTCGATTGGTAGCGGGAGTAGATACGCAGTATTTT.

The chain employs TRBV19 and TRBJ1-1; 7 nucleotides line up with TRBD1. The CDR3 is 13 residues long. Trimming at V came to 6 bases and at J to 6 bases, leaving 7 bases not matched to a gene. The germline V gene encodes CDR1 LNHDA and CDR2 SQIVND (reference sequence). The CDR3 here is CASRGDRGPEAFF. CDR3 coding DNA: TGTGCCAGTAGAGGGGACAGAGGCCCTGAAGCTTTCTTT. Full variable domain (rest looked up from reference TRBV19 and TRBJ1-1): DGGITQSPKYLFRKEGQNVTLSCEQNLNHDAMYWYRQDPGQGLRLIYYSQIVNDFQKGDIAEGYSVSREKKESFPLTVTSAQKNPTAFYLCASRGDRGPEAFFGQGTRLTVV.

This chain uses TRBV27 with TRBJ2-7; 7 positions agree with TRBD1. The CDR3 is 14 residues long. In germline, CDR1 is MNHEY, CDR2 SMNVEV (reference sequence). The trim removed 3 bases at V and 3 bases at J, leaving 5 bases unmatched. CDR3 DNA: TGTGCCAGCAGTTTTGGGACAGTTAGCTACGAGCAGTACTTC. It specifies CASSFGTVSYEQYF.